This TCR beta chain was sequenced in a study of T-cell reconstitution after alpha-beta-depleted transplantation in children. Between the trimmed V and J ends, which lost 1 base and 3 bases, there was a span of 12 bases. This CDR3 spans 16 amino acids. This clonotype has at least ten counts. Preparing the TCRbeta library involved the use of unique molecular identifiers. MiXCR, run by TCRdb on the PCR reads, gives a single entry per CDR3 protein. The profile shows about 400,000 distinct CDR3 sequences, roughly 22% of them singletons. The source is a human donor who donated a stem cell graft to a child with acute myeloid leukemia. The source material was PBMCs from the stem cell graft donor, sampled from the stem cell graft. V and J are TRBV12-3 or TRBV12-4 and TRBJ2-2; a possible D gene is TRBD1 (5 bases). The CDR3 coding sequence is TGTGCCAGCAGTTTAGATGGCAGGGCGGACACCGGGGAGCTGTTTTTT. Protein: CASSLDGRADTGELFF.